A single sample is the source of the 20 T cell receptor beta chains below, sequenced in a study of sequential checkpoint blockade in melanoma (dated by TCRdb to about 2019). Receptor amplification or capture employed the immunoSEQ multiplex PCR assay. In TCRdb, the immuneACCESS table is reduced to in-frame sequences with V and J assigned. These tables do not hold every clone; where another copy was compared, an unresolved V gene accounts for under half, and the others remain unexplained. The sample yields around 9,100 clones; 59% were counted once. The ten largest clones represent about 41% of the sample. This specimen's treatment or condition label, interpreted: randomized to nivolumab then ipilimumab (arm A) or the reverse (arm B). Here the sequenced sample was CD8+ T cells sorted from blood (inferred from file names), taken from a patient given nivolumab and ipilimumab in sequence. The receptors here all came from a human donor with melanoma.

This clone was detected a few times. This sequence joins TRBV4-3 and TRBJ2-2; D possibly corresponds to TRBD1 (6 bases). The CDR3 totals 17 residues. Germline V gene lookup returns CDR1 LGHNA and CDR2 YSLEER. With 0 bases removed from V and 0 bases from J, the gap between germline ends came to 11 bases. The DNA for the CDR3 is TGCGCCAGCAGCCAAGACCACAGGGCCGCGAACACCGGGGAGCTGTTTTTT. Translation gives CASSQDHRAANTGELFF.

This chain links TRBV2 with TRBJ2-5; 7 bases are shared with TRBD1. The germline V gene encodes CDR1 SNHLY and CDR2 FYNNEI. This CDR3 is 15 amino acids long. V lost 3 bases and J lost 2; bases outside the gene matches: 6. The CDR3 nucleotides read TGTGCCAGCAGTGATCCGACAGGGCCTCAAGAGACCCAGTACTTC. As protein: CASSDPTGPQETQYF.

V gene TRBV7-3 combines with J gene TRBJ2-5, with 8 nucleotides matching TRBD2. CDR3 length: 15 residues. Germline lookup yields CDR1 SGHTA and CDR2 FQGTGA. Trimming removed 2 bases from V and 5 bases from J; junction bases left unmatched: 7. DNA for the CDR3: TGTGCCAGCAGCTTATCCCATGCTAGCGGGGAGACCCAGTACTTC. It specifies CASSLSHASGETQYF.

V usage is TRBV21-1 and J usage is TRBJ1-6; the tabulated D call, TRBD1, remains unverified against the DNA. TRBV21-1 is described as a pseudogene. This CDR3 spans 17 amino acids. CDR3 in DNA: TGTGCCAGCAGCCCTATTTCGGGGGACAGACCCAGGAAGTCCCTCCACTTT. It encodes CASSPISGDRPRKSLHF.

The V and J genes are TRBV19 and TRBJ2-3, with no clear D. V dropped 6 bases and J dropped 5 bases, with 9 bases sitting between them. Germline V CDR1 and CDR2: LNHDA, SQIVND (reference sequence). There are 12 residues in the CDR3. The CDR3 DNA follows: TGTGCCAGTAGAGCTTTTAAAGATACGCAGTATTTT. This gives the protein CASRAFKDTQYF. The full variable domain, its missing parts supplied by reference TRBV19 and TRBJ2-3, is DGGITQSPKYLFRKEGQNVTLSCEQNLNHDAMYWYRQDPGQGLRLIYYSQIVNDFQKGDIAEGYSVSREKKESFPLTVTSAQKNPTAFYLCASRAFKDTQYFGPGTRLTVL.

The V call is TRBV4-2, the J call TRBJ2-2; 9 bases match TRBD1. Trimming at V came to 6 bases and at J to 1 base, leaving 12 bases not matched to a gene. This CDR3 spans 18 amino acids. Germline V gives CDR1 LGHNA, CDR2 YNFKEQ. CDR3 DNA sequence: TGTGCCAGCAGGGGACCGAGACGGGACAGGGTGAACACCGGGGAGCTGTTTTTT. This translates into CASRGPRRDRVNTGELFF.

The CDR3 reads CASSEWLAGEQETQYF. In DNA form, the CDR3 reads TGTGCCAGCAGTGAATGGCTAGCGGGGGAACAAGAGACCCAGTACTTC. V gene TRBV25-1 combines with J gene TRBJ2-5; 10 bases are shared with TRBD2. Unmatched junction bases numbered 4, after V lost 1 base and J lost 2 bases. The CDR3 loop spans 16 amino acids. Looked up from germline, CDR1 is MGHDK and CDR2 is SYGVNS.

The rearrangement joins TRBV7-8 to TRBJ2-1, with 11 bases identical to TRBD2. Germline trimming cut 5 bases from V and 4 bases from J; bases unmatched to any gene: 4. Per germline, CDR1 SGHVS and CDR2 FQNEAQ. The CDR3 sequence is 15 residues long. CDR3 protein: CASSRLAGSYNEQFF. The CDR3 bases are TGTGCCAGCAGCCGACTAGCGGGATCGTACAATGAGCAGTTCTTC.

The rearrangement links TRBV4-1 to TRBJ2-7; 11 bases are a match to TRBD2. CDR3 length equals 15 residues. Germline lookup yields CDR1 MGHRA and CDR2 YSYEKL. V lost 0 bases, J lost 3 bases, and 1 base stayed unmatched. The CDR3 here is CASSQETSGVYEQYF. CDR3 coding DNA: TGCGCCAGCAGCCAAGAGACTAGCGGGGTCTACGAGCAGTACTTC.

The rearrangement uses TRBV6-5 and TRBJ2-1; a possible D gene is TRBD2 (6 bases). This CDR3 has 13 amino acids. Germline CDR1 is MNHEY and CDR2 is SVGAGI. V shed 6 bases and J shed 1 base, with 7 bases lying between them. The CDR3 nucleotides read TGTGCCAGCAGGACTAGTTCCTACAATGAGCAGTTCTTC. Translating it yields CASRTSSYNEQFF.

Only a few counts were recorded for this clone. V is TRBV11-2 and J is TRBJ2-5; D not certain. The V and J ends lost 5 bases and 9 bases respectively, with 13 bases between them. The CDR3 length is 12 residues. Germline V lookup: CDR1 SGHAT, CDR2 FQNNGV. The CDR3 DNA reads as TGTGCCAGCAGCCCCTCGGGTTCGGCCCAGTACTTC. Amino acid sequence: CASSPSGSAQYF. The variable domain in full, completed from reference TRBV11-2 and TRBJ2-5, reads EAGVAQSPRYKIIEKRQSVAFWCNPISGHATLYWYQQILGQGPKLLIQFQNNGVVDDSQLPKDRFSAERLKGVDSTLKIQPAKLEDSAVYLCASSPSGSAQYFGPGTRLLVL.

The chain joins TRBV2 to TRBJ1-1; weak D call: TRBD1 (6 bases). The CDR3 is made up of 13 amino acids. The germline gives CDR1 SNHLY, CDR2 FYNNEI. V lost 7 bases and J lost 7, with 16 bases in between. CDR3 in amino acids: CASIRQDRFEAFF. CDR3 nucleotides: TGTGCCAGCATTCGACAGGACAGATTTGAAGCTTTCTTT. The full variable domain, completed using reference TRBV2 and TRBJ1-1, is EPEVTQTPSHQVTQMGQEVILRCVPISNHLYFYWYRQILGQKVEFLVSFYNNEISEKSEIFDDQFSVERPDGSNFTLKIRSTKLEDSAMYFCASIRQDRFEAFFGQGTRLTVV.

The chain carries TRBV10-2 and TRBJ1-2; 9 positions agree with TRBD1. Germline trimming cut 8 bases from V and 5 bases from J; bases unmatched to any gene: 9. CDR1 is WSHSY and CDR2 is SAAADI in the germline V gene. There are 14 residues in the CDR3. The DNA for the CDR3 is TGCGCCAGCGCCCCCTTGGGACAGGGATATGGCTACACCTTC. This translates into CASAPLGQGYGYTF.

This chain links TRBV5-1 with TRBJ1-5; TRBD1 might be the D (6 bases). Germline CDR1 is SGHRS and CDR2 is YFSETQ. Trimming left V 1 base short and J 7 bases short, with 15 bases between. The CDR3 covers 15 residues. The CDR3 DNA reads as TGCGCCAGCAGCTTGAATCCAGGGGCGGCACAGCCCCAGCATTTT. Encoded protein: CASSLNPGAAQPQHF.

V gene TRBV7-2 combines with J gene TRBJ1-1; TRBD1 might be the D (5 bases). Trimming took 2 bases from V and 10 from J, leaving 14 bases between them. There are 13 residues in the CDR3. Germline CDR1 reads SGHTA; CDR2 reads FQGNSA. The CDR3 coding sequence is TGTGCCAGCAGCTTACTCCCCAGGGAGGGAGCTTTCTTT. This sequence encodes CASSLLPREGAFF.

V is TRBV4-1 and J is TRBJ2-1; D is perhaps TRBD1 (6 bases). Germline CDR1 is MGHRA and CDR2 is YSYEKL. The CDR3 totals 16 residues. V dropped 1 base and J dropped 2 bases, with 12 bases sitting between them. The CDR3 coding sequence is TGCGCCAGCAGCCAAGCGTACAGGGATACCTACAATGAGCAGTTCTTC. This encodes CASSQAYRDTYNEQFF.

The chain uses TRBV15 and TRBJ2-3, with 9 bases identical to TRBD1. Unmatched junction bases numbered 7, after V lost 5 bases and J lost 4 bases. The CDR3 length is 15 residues. Germline V CDR1 and CDR2: LNHNV, YYDKDF (reference sequence). CDR3 amino acids: CATSSTGGLADTQYF. The CDR3 DNA follows: TGTGCCACCAGCTCAACAGGGGGCTTAGCAGATACGCAGTATTTT.

The gene calls are TRBV5-6 and TRBJ2-5, with TRBD2 matching 12 bases. The trim removed 5 bases at V and 6 bases at J, leaving 8 bases unmatched. The CDR3 covers 15 residues. The V gene's germline CDR1 is SGHDT and CDR2 YYEEEE. DNA of the CDR3: TGTGCCAGCAGTAGCGGACTAGCGGGGTCCAAGACCCAGTACTTC. Protein product: CASSSGLAGSKTQYF.

The chain joins TRBV4-2 to TRBJ1-1, with a possible D match to TRBD1 (5 bases). Trimming cost V 5 bases and J 4 bases, with 11 bases left between them. CDR1 is LGHNA, CDR2 YNFKEQ, per germline. CDR3 length: 13 residues. CDR3 in DNA: TGTGCCAGCAGCTTGGCGGGACGCACTGAAGCTTTCTTT. Translation: CASSLAGRTEAFF.

The chain carries TRBV21-1 and TRBJ1-1. TRBV21-1 is described as a pseudogene. The CDR3 consists of 10 residues. Here the CDR3 reads CASTLPEAFF. The CDR3 DNA reads TGTGCCAGCACCCTCCCTGAAGCTTTCTTT.